The present T cell receptor beta chain was sequenced within a study of T cell clonality in common variable immunodeficiency (dated by TCRdb to the mid-2010s). Findings and caveats that apply to the study as a whole: Despite equal DNA input, controls averaged around 87,000 unique sequences per sample versus some 30,000 in CVID samples. TCRbeta clonality was higher in CVID subjects than in healthy controls (t-test p = 0.018), and the increase was most characteristic of about a third of subjects. The authors noted that sequencing repertoires of T cell subpopulations would be needed to clarify what caused the increased clonality in CVID. Fewer deletions and N-nucleotide insertions were reportedly observed in CVID TCRbeta sequences, and highly modified clones with 13 or more V deletions were reportedly absent from CVID TCRbeta sequences. Correlations between repertoire features and clinical complications were limited by patient heterogeneity within the CVID cohort. CVID subjects shared fewer TCRbeta clones with each other than healthy controls did (p < 0.0001).

This clone has more than one count but fewer than ten. Its antigen is unknown. Predominantly Caucasian heritage was noted among both the CVID patients and the healthy controls. Heparinized peripheral whole blood samples of about 4.5 to 8.5 ml were obtained from each donor. Genomic DNA from adults with common variable immune deficiency (CVID) and from healthy adult controls was used to sequence TCRbeta CDR3 repertoires. A total of around 22 healthy adult volunteers (around 12 female and around 10 male; age range roughly 20 to 75 years, mean age about 32) were included in the control group. Diluted blood was density-centrifuged over Hypaque 1077 or Ficoll-Paque to isolate peripheral blood mononuclear cells. Genomic DNA was obtained from unsorted mononuclear cells through either Qiagen column purification or a centrifugation-based method. Equivalent amounts of genomic DNA from CVID and control samples were used as sequencing input. For every sample, a 60 bp segment covering the rearranged TCRbeta CDR3 region was amplified and then sequenced. The immunoSEQ assay, a bias-corrected multiplex PCR combined with high-throughput sequencing, was used to amplify TCRbeta. Regarding the original processing steps: Every unique nucleotide sequence was considered a clone and was annotated with V, D and J genes, copy number and frequency. Sequences were labeled productive if in frame, and non-productive if out of frame or containing stop codons. As previously described, Shannon's entropy was used to calculate clonality. Mean CDR3 Kyte-Doolittle hydropathy was derived from the predicted amino acid sequences of productive clones. Scaled V gene usage was hierarchically clustered using Manhattan distance and complete linkage with the R hclust function. Sharing of clones by CDR3 amino acid sequence was evaluated through resampling of 12 repertoires per group over 100 rounds. Repertoires were searched for 60 to 80 published EBV-specific and a few hundred published CMV-specific TCRbeta sequences. Analysis left out two CVID samples that produced under 10,000 sequences, so 40 to 45 CVID repertoires remained. TCRdb holds this immuneACCESS table with in-frame rearrangements only. Some clones are missing; in checked studies, unresolved V genes explain under half, and the rest has no known cause. That table supplies the V and J calls and clone size; D and trimming were determined from the DNA. Across this sample, about 39,000 clones were tabulated and none appeared just once. The ten top clones hold around 2.8% of the sample.

Source material: peripheral blood mononuclear cells. The sequence came from a person between 18 and 75 years old in good health.

The CDR3 protein is CASSGRVAAGDTEAFF. The DNA read from the CDR3 is TGTGCCAGCAGTGGTCGTGTGGCAGCAGGTGACACTGAA. The chain was built from TRBV2 and TRBJ1-1; the D gene assignment is ambiguous. The DNA ends 3 residues before the CDR3 does, and the rest of the CDR3 is filled in from the germline J gene. The junction shows trimming of 4 bases on V and 3 bases on J, plus 18 bases between the germline ends. The CDR3, from cysteine to phenylalanine, totals 16 residues. Only the CDR3 bases that were read are kept: 39 of them, in frame from base 1. Taken from the germline V gene, the CDR1 and CDR2 loops are SNHLY and FYNNEI. Reference TRBV2 and TRBJ1-1 proteins supply the regions before and after the CDR3; the full variable domain is: EPEVTQTPSHQVTQMGQEVILRCVPISNHLYFYWYRQILGQKVEFLVSFYNNEISEKSEIFDDQFSVERPDGSNFTLKIRSTKLEDSAMYFCASSGRVAAGDTEAFFGQGTRLTVV.